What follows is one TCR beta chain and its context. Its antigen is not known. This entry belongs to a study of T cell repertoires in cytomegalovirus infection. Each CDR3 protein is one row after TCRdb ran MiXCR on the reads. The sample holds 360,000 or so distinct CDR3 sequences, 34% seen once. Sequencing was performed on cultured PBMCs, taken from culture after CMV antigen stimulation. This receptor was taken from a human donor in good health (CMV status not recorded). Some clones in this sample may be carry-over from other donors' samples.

CDR3 DNA: TGCGCCAGCAGCGGACTAGCGGGAGGAACAGATACGCAGTATTTT. It yields the protein CASSGLAGGTDTQYF. V is TRBV5-1 and J is TRBJ2-3; 14 bases are shared with TRBD2. CDR1 is SGHRS, CDR2 YFSETQ, per germline. The length of the CDR3 is 15 residues. Losses at the gene ends were 4 bases for V and 3 bases for J; bases not matched to a gene: 1.